This note documents a single T cell receptor (beta chain) sequence. This clone's antigen is unknown. There are no base qualities to consult, and no much larger clone falls within one base. This specimen belongs to a study of blood T cell repertoires in COVID-19 (dated by TCRdb to 2020 to 2021). Notes on the research overall: Collaborator samples came from the United States, Italy and Spain and covered acute and convalescent phases of COVID-19. Where available, HLA class I and class II types were taken from metadata supplied by the sample provider and were not determined by assay-based typing. Subjects who had been exposed to COVID-19, were actively infected with it, or had recovered from it provided the deeply sampled blood TCRbeta repertoires that made up the dataset. The repertoires were released in a freely available public database intended as a resource for research on the immune response to SARS-CoV-2. The samples were drawn from the first 160 participants of the ongoing ImmuneRACE study and from 1,254 subjects provided by 6 global collaborators. The prospective study material was composed of cDNA or gDNA derived from T cells, B-cell-depleted T cells, or PBMCs. Nearly every sample came with metadata listing a de-identified subject ID, COVID-19 status, age in years and sex. Here is what the overall study found, with its caveats: How much clinical and demographic metadata was included differed by source and by participant, and the metadata was provided uncurated.

Each collaborating institution followed its own protocols to collect whole blood in K2EDTA tubes. Collaborator samples were shipped for TCRbeta analysis as frozen whole blood, isolated PBMCs, or DNA extracted from either sample type. TCRbeta CDR3 regions were amplified from genomic DNA using the immunoSEQ Assay, a bias-controlled multiplex PCR. The authors' analysis ran thus. Nucleated cell counts per sample were estimated from amplification of reference gene primers within the assay. Sequence reads were collapsed and filtered to measure the absolute abundance of every unique TCRbeta CDR3 rearrangement. For each sample, productive Simpson clonality was calculated as the square root of Simpson's diversity index over productive rearrangements. Sourced from immuneACCESS, this table was stored by TCRdb with only in-frame sequences that have V and J called. A share of the clones is absent; for the studies checked, an unresolved V gene accounts for under half, and the remainder has no known explanation. V, J and clone size were drawn from that table, and D and trimming were deduced from the DNA. Within this sample are tens of thousands of clones, with roughly 90% of them counted one time only. The ten biggest clones cover 3% of the sample.

CDR1 and CDR2 are drawn from the germline V gene (reference sequence): LNHDA, SQIVND. Cut back by 3 bases and 9 bases, the V and J ends lie 12 bases apart. Reading from cysteine to phenylalanine, the CDR3 counts 13 amino acids. Only the CDR3 DNA is retained, 39 bases long and in frame from the first base. The receptor comes from a woman aged 45-60 years with active or convalescent COVID-19. The rearrangement combines TRBV19 with TRBJ2-1, and perhaps TRBD2 as D gene, on 7 matching bases. The sequenced sample was peripheral blood. The CDR3 reads CASSIRGGSEQFF. In nucleotide form, the sequence is TGTGCCAGTAGTATCCGCGGGGGCAGTGAGCAGTTCTTC.